In this sample, the clone carrying this T cell receptor beta chain turned up many times. No antigen is known for it. If no ophthalmopathy progression occurred within 18 months, Graves' hyperthyroidism was stable. The sample originates from a study of T cells in Graves' hyperthyroidism and ophthalmopathy. Study-wide findings and caveats: Ophthalmopathy was told apart from stable hyperthyroidism by a 13 V-J model. Model output signaled ophthalmopathy a median 6.5 months ahead of onset.

Amplification of TCR beta CDR3 regions was performed using RNA transcripts as template. An initial round of RT-PCR targeting the TCR CDR3 relied on the HTBI primer set. TCRdb fed the multiplex PCR reads into MiXCR, producing one record per CDR3 protein. Here the sample spans approximately 420,000 distinct CDR3 sequences, about 15% being singletons. The trim removed 5 bases at V and 4 bases at J, leaving 1 base unmatched. Germline CDR1 MDHEN, CDR2 SYDVKM. The CDR3 consists of 14 residues. The sequenced material came from blood. V and J are TRBV28 and TRBJ1-4, with TRBD1 matching over 10 bases. The sequence was obtained from a woman between 25 and 40 years old with Graves' hyperthyroidism. The CDR3 loop is CASSRDRGNEKLFF. CDR3 nucleotides: TGTGCCAGCAGTCGGGACAGGGGTAATGAAAAACTGTTTTTT.